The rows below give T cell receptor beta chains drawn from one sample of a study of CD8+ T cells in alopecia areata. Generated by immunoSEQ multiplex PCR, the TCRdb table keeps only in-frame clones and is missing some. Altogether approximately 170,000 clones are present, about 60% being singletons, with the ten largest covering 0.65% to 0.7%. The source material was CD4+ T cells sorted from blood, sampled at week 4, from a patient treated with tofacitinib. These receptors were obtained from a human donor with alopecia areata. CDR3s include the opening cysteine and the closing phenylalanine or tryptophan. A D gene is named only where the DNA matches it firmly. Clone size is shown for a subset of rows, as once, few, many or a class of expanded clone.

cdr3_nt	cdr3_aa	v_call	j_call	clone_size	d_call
TGTGCCAGCAGACTCCGACAGGGCGTAGAGCAGTACTTC	CASRLRQGVEQYF	TRBV6-5	TRBJ2-7	few	TRBD1
TGCGCCAGCAGCCGCCTCGAACAGGTTTCCTCTTACGAGCAGTACTTC	CASSRLEQVSSYEQYF	TRBV4-1	TRBJ2-7	few	.
TGTGCCAGCAGCTTCGACAGCACAGATACGCAGTATTTT	CASSFDSTDTQYF	TRBV7-9	TRBJ2-3	.	.
TGTGCCAGCAGTTCAATTAGCAATCAGCCCCAGCATTTT	CASSSISNQPQHF	TRBV7-2	TRBJ1-5	.	.
TGCGCCAGCCGTAGAGGGGACGACACCGGGGAGCTGTTTTTT	CASRRGDDTGELFF	TRBV5-1	TRBJ2-2	once	.
TGTGCCAGCAGCTTAGGGGCGGGAGGCGGAACCTACGAGCAGTACTTC	CASSLGAGGGTYEQYF	TRBV7-2	TRBJ2-7	.	TRBD2
TGTGCCTGGAGTGTACCCCGAACAGGGGCCTCGAGCAATCAGCCCCAGCATTTT	CAWSVPRTGASSNQPQHF	TRBV30	TRBJ1-5	.	TRBD1
TGTGCCAGCAGCTTTCTTACAGGGCAGATACAGTTCTTC	CASSFLTGQIQFF	TRBV7-3	TRBJ2-1	.	.
TGCAGCGTGAGGCCCACAGGGAGCTACGAGCAGTACTTC	CSVRPTGSYEQYF	TRBV29-1	TRBJ2-7	once	.
TGTGCCAGCAGCTTGTACCTGCGGGGAACTGAAGCTTTCTTT	CASSLYLRGTEAFF	TRBV7-2	TRBJ1-1	.	.
TGTGCCAGCAGTTACGACGGGAGGATAAATGAGCAGTTCTTC	CASSYDGRINEQFF	TRBV6-5	TRBJ2-1	few	TRBD2
TGTGCCAGCAGTGGTGGCGGTGGAAACACCATATATTTT	CASSGGGGNTIYF	TRBV2	TRBJ1-3	.	.
TGTGCCTGGAGTAGGGGACTAGCGGGAGGTTACAATGAGCAGTTCTTC	CAWSRGLAGGYNEQFF	TRBV30	TRBJ2-1	once	TRBD2
TGTGCCAGTAAAGGCATCTATGGCTACACCTTC	CASKGIYGYTF	TRBV19	TRBJ1-2	.	.
TGTGCCACCAGCCTCTCCAGGACAGGTGGGGAGTACTTC	CATSLSRTGGEYF	TRBV15	TRBJ2-7	.	TRBD1
TGCGCCAGCAGCCAACTACAGGGGGTACAAGAGACCCAGTACTTC	CASSQLQGVQETQYF	TRBV5-1	TRBJ2-5	.	TRBD1
TGTGCCAGCAGTTTACGGGGGCGGTACAATCAGCCCCAGCATTTT	CASSLRGRYNQPQHF	TRBV28	TRBJ1-5	few	.
TGTGCCTGGAGCCGTTCTAATGAGCAGTTCTTC	CAWSRSNEQFF	TRBV30	TRBJ2-1	few	.
TGTGCCAGCACCATGGACGGGACGTTAAGACCCGGGGAGCTGTTTTTT	CASTMDGTLRPGELFF	TRBV7-9	TRBJ2-2	few	.
TGTGCCAGCAGTCCAGATGGACAGGCGAACACTGAAGCTTTCTTT	CASSPDGQANTEAFF	TRBV6-6	TRBJ1-1	few	TRBD1
TGTGCCATCAGCCACGGACTAGCGGGAGGCCAAGAGACCCAGTACTTC	CAISHGLAGGQETQYF	TRBV10-3	TRBJ2-5	few	TRBD2
TGCAGCGTTGGGTCCACAGATACGCAGTATTTT	CSVGSTDTQYF	TRBV29-1	TRBJ2-3	once	.
TGTGCCTGGAGCAGGACTAGCGGACCTTTAAATGAGCAGTTCTTC	CAWSRTSGPLNEQFF	TRBV30	TRBJ2-1	.	TRBD2
TGTGCCAGCAGCCAGCGGAGGAAAGCGGGAGGGATTACCGGGGAGCTGTTTTTT	CASSQRRKAGGITGELFF	TRBV7-9	TRBJ2-2	.	TRBD2
TGCAGCGTTGGACAGGGAGCTATGAACACTGAAGCTTTCTTT	CSVGQGAMNTEAFF	TRBV29-1	TRBJ1-1	once	TRBD1
TGTGCCAGCAGCTTATCGTTGACTGGGGCTGAAGCTTTCTTT	CASSLSLTGAEAFF	TRBV7-2	TRBJ1-1	.	.
TGTGCCTGGAGTGAAAGACTGTCCCCAATCTTTGGAGAGCAGTACTTC	CAWSERLSPIFGEQYF	TRBV30	TRBJ2-7	.	.
TGTGCCAGCAGTGCGCCCCCGGGGACTGAAGCTTTCTTT	CASSAPPGTEAFF	TRBV2	TRBJ1-1	.	.
TGTGCCAGCAGCTTACAGGGCATGAACACTGAAGCTTTCTTT	CASSLQGMNTEAFF	TRBV7-2	TRBJ1-1	.	.
TGTGCCTGGAGAAGGAGACAGGGAGACTATGGCTACACCTTC	CAWRRRQGDYGYTF	TRBV30	TRBJ1-2	.	TRBD1
TGTGCCTGGAGCAAAGGGGGGACAGCTTTTAACTATGGCTACACCTTC	CAWSKGGTAFNYGYTF	TRBV30	TRBJ1-2	.	TRBD1
TGTGCCTGGGACGGGTACACTGAAGCTTTCTTT	CAWDGYTEAFF	TRBV30	TRBJ1-1	.	.
TGTGCCAGCAGTTTACAGGGCTACACCGGGGAGCTGTTTTTT	CASSLQGYTGELFF	TRBV28	TRBJ2-2	.	.
TGTGCCAGCAGCACCTCCGGGACTAGCGGGAGCACAGATACGCAGTATTTT	CASSTSGTSGSTDTQYF	TRBV4-2	TRBJ2-3	few	TRBD2
TGTGCCAGCAGTTTATCTTCGAACTCTTGGTTCTTC	CASSLSSNSWFF	TRBV28	TRBJ2-1	.	.
TGCAGCGTTGAGGGGGGAGAACATGGCTACACCTTC	CSVEGGEHGYTF	TRBV29-1	TRBJ1-2	few	.
TGTGCCTGGAGTGTACTGCAGGAGCTTAACACCGGGGAGCTGTTTTTT	CAWSVLQELNTGELFF	TRBV30	TRBJ2-2	.	.
TGTGCCAGCAGTACACAGAGTAGAAACACTGAAGCTTTCTTT	CASSTQSRNTEAFF	TRBV28	TRBJ1-1	.	.
TGTGCCAGCAGCCCAGGTTCCTACGAGCAGTACTTC	CASSPGSYEQYF	TRBV7-6	TRBJ2-7	.	.
TGTGCCAGCAGTCGGCGCCTAGCGGGAGGTGGCTACGAGCAGTACTTC	CASSRRLAGGGYEQYF	TRBV28	TRBJ2-7	.	TRBD2
TGTGCCAGCATCATGCCCGGGAATCTAAAGACTGAAGCTTTCTTT	CASIMPGNLKTEAFF	TRBV28	TRBJ1-1	.	.
TGTGCCAGCAGCTTAGGGGATAGCGGGAGGACCCAAGAGACCCAGTACTTC	CASSLGDSGRTQETQYF	TRBV11-2	TRBJ2-5	.	TRBD2
TGTGCCAGCAGTATTGGGGTTGGGGAGACCCAGTACTTC	CASSIGVGETQYF	TRBV6-5	TRBJ2-5	.	.
TGTGCCTGGAGTGTTCAACCGGGACTCTCTACTTCCCGATCCAATCAGCCCCAGCATTTT	CAWSVQPGLSTSRSNQPQHF	TRBV30	TRBJ1-5	.	.
TGTGCCAGCAGTGAAGGGGGCAGTAACTATGGCTACACCTTC	CASSEGGSNYGYTF	TRBV25-1	TRBJ1-2	.	.
TGTGCCTGGAGTGTACGGGCAGGGGGCTCCGAGCAGTACTTC	CAWSVRAGGSEQYF	TRBV30	TRBJ2-7	.	TRBD1
TGCGCCAGCAGCGTCCCAGGGGTTGAAGCTTTCTTT	CASSVPGVEAFF	TRBV5-1	TRBJ1-1	once	.
TGCGCCAGCAGGCGTACTAGCGGCACAGATACGCAGTATTTT	CASRRTSGTDTQYF	TRBV4-1	TRBJ2-3	.	TRBD2
TGTGCCAGCAGCTTGGAGGGAGTAGGGGCCAACGTCCTGACTTTC	CASSLEGVGANVLTF	TRBV5-5	TRBJ2-6	.	.